Each of the 5 T cell receptor beta chains below was sequenced from the same sample in a study of shared clonotypes between healthy human individuals. Assay used: immunoSEQ multiplex PCR; TCRdb lists only in-frame clones, some missing. The sample yields roughly 1.5 million clones, around 98% seen once. Sequenced input: naive CD4+ T cells sorted from blood. Subset specified: CD45RA+ positively selected. The receptors come from a man aged 25 to 40 in good health.

This chain joins TRBV9 and TRBJ2-7; D gene unclear. The CDR3 loop spans 15 amino acids. Trimming removed 0 bases at V and 0 bases at J, with 10 bases between. Germline V gene lookup returns CDR1 SGDLS and CDR2 YYNGEE. The CDR3: CASSVAASSSYEQYF. The CDR3 DNA is TGTGCCAGCAGCGTAGCGGCCAGTAGCTCCTACGAGCAGTACTTC.

The V call is TRBV2, the J call TRBJ1-2; D might be TRBD1 (5 bases). V was shortened by 4 bases and J by 4 bases, with 19 bases between the two germline ends. CDR1 is SNHLY, CDR2 FYNNEI, per germline. This CDR3 has 16 amino acids. This chain's CDR3 is CASSVAGGEASYGYTF. CDR3 nucleotide sequence: TGTGCCAGCAGTGTAGCGGGGGGGGAAGCCTCCTATGGCTACACCTTC.

This clone was seen more than once but under ten times. This chain uses TRBV6-5 with TRBJ1-5, with 8 bases identical to TRBD1. The CDR3 covers 16 residues. Trimming took 2 bases from V and 4 from J; bases not matched to a gene: 7. The germline V gene encodes CDR1 MNHEY and CDR2 SVGAGI. Written as DNA, the CDR3 is TGTGCCAGCAGTTACGCCGGGACAGGACGAAATCAGCCCCAGCATTTT. It specifies CASSYAGTGRNQPQHF.

The gene calls are TRBV18 and TRBJ2-7, with D possibly called TRBD1 or TRBD2 (6 bases each). The CDR3 runs to 14 residues. The V end lost 6 bases, the J end lost 2 bases, and 14 bases lay between the germline ends. Germline-derived CDR1 and CDR2 are KGHSH and LQKENI. CDR3 amino acids: CASSPDGGPYEQYF. In DNA form, the CDR3 reads TGTGCCAGCTCTCCGGACGGGGGCCCCTACGAGCAGTACTTC.

The chain uses TRBV18 and TRBJ2-1, with 9 bases matching TRBD2. CDR3 length: 13 residues. J was trimmed by 10 bases and V by 3 bases; bases with no gene match: 4. Germline V gene lookup returns CDR1 KGHSH and CDR2 LQKENI. The CDR3 loop reads CASSPGTSLEQFF. In DNA, the CDR3 is TGTGCCAGCTCACCGGGGACTAGCTTGGAGCAGTTCTTC. Full variable domain (outside the CDR3, taken from reference TRBV18 and TRBJ2-1): NAGVMQNPRHLVRRRGQEARLRCSPMKGHSHVYWYRQLPEEGLKFMVYLQKENIIDESGMPKERFSAEFPKEGPSILRIQQVVRGDSAAYFCASSPGTSLEQFFGPGTRLTVL.